This T cell receptor (beta chain) comes out of a study of OX40 agonist ivuxolimab in advanced cancers. Overall study results and limits: Nonresponders, in some cases, also had low normalized T-cell clonal expansion.

Peripheral blood came from all dose cohorts at three timepoints. TCRdb keeps only in-frame clones here, not all; method: immunoSEQ multiplex PCR. The sample has approximately 82,000 clones, around 84% seen once. In regard to this clone: Its antigen is still unknown.

The CDR3 totals 15 residues. V was shortened by 5 bases and J by 2 bases, with 16 bases between the two germline ends. From germline, CDR1 is SGHNT and CDR2 YYREEE (reference sequence). Source: CD4+ or CD8+ T cells sorted from blood, taken in a trial of the OX40 agonist ivuxolimab. The chain is built from TRBV5-4 and TRBJ1-1, with a weak D call TRBD1 (5 bases). The receptor was isolated from an adult with an advanced solid tumor such as melanoma, head and neck, liver or kidney cancer. This CDR3 reads CASRVGGGRNTEAFF. In DNA, the CDR3 is TGTGCCAGCAGAGTTGGGGGGGGGAGAAACACTGAAGCTTTCTTT.